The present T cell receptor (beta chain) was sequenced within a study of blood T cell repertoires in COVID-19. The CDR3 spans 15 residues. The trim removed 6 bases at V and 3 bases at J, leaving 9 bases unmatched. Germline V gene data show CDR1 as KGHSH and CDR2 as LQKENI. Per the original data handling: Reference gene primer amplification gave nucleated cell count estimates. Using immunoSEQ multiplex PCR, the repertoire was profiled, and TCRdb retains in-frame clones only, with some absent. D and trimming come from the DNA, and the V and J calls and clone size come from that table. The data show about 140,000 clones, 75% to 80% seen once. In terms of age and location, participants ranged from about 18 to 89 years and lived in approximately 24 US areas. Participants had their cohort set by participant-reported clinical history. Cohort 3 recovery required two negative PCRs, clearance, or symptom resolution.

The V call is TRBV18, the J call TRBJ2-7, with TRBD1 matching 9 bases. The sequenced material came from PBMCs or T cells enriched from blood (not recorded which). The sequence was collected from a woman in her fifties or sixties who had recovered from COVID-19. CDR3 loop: CASSLGQGKFYEQYF. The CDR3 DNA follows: TGTGCCAGCTCTCTTGGACAGGGGAAATTCTACGAGCAGTACTTC. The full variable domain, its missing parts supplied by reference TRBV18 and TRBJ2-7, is NAGVMQNPRHLVRRRGQEARLRCSPMKGHSHVYWYRQLPEEGLKFMVYLQKENIIDESGMPKERFSAEFPKEGPSILRIQQVVRGDSAAYFCASSLGQGKFYEQYFGPGTRLTVT.